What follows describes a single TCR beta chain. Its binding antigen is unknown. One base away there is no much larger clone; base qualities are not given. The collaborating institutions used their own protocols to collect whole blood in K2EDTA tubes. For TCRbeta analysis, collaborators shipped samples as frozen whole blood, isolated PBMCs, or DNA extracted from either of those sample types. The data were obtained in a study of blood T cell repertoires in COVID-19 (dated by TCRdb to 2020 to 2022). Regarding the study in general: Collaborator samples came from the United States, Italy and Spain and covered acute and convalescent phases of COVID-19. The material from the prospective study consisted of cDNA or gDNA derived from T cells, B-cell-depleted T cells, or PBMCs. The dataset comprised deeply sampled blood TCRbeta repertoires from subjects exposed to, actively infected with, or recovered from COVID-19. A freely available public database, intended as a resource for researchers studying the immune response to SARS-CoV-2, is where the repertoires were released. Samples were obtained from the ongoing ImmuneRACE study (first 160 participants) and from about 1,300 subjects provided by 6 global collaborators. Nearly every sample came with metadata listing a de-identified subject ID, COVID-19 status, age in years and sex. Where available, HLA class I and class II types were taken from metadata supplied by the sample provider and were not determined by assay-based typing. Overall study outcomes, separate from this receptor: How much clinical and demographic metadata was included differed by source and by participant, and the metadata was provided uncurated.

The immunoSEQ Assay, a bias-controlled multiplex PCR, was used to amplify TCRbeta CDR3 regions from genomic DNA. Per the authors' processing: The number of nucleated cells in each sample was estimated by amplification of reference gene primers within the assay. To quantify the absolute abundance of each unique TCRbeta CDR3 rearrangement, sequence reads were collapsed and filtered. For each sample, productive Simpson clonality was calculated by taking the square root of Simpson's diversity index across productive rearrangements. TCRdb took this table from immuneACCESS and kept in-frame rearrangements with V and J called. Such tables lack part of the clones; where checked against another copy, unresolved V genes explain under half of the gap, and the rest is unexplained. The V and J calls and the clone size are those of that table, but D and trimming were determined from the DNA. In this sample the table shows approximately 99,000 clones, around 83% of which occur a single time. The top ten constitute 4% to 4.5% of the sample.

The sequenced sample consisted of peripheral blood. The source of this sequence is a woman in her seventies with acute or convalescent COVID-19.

The DNA sequence is TGTGCCAGCAGCCGTACTAGCGGGAGGCCCCTGATTAGCTCCTACAATGAGCAGTTCTTC. It specifies CASSRTSGRPLISSYNEQFF. The rearrangement joined TRBV4-2 to TRBJ2-1; 12 bases in the junction line up with TRBD2. For this chain, trimming is 4 bases at the V end and 0 bases at the J end, and the number of junction bases without a gene match is 13. Looking up the germline V gene yields CDR1 LGHNA and CDR2 YNFKEQ. Inclusive of the bounding cysteine and phenylalanine, the CDR3 is 20 residues long. The kept DNA is CDR3 alone, 60 bases in frame from the first base.